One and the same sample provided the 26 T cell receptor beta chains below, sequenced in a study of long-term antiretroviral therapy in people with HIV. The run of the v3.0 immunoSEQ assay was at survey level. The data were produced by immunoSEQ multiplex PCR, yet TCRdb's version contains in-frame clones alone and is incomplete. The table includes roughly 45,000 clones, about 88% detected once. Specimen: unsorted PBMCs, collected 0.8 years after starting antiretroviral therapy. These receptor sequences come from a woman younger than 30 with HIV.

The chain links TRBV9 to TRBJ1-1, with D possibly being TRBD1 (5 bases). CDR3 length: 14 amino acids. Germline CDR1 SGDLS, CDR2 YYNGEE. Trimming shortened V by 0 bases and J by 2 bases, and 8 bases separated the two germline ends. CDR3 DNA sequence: TGTGCCAGCAGCGTAGAGGGGTTAAACACTGAAGCTTTCTTT. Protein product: CASSVEGLNTEAFF.

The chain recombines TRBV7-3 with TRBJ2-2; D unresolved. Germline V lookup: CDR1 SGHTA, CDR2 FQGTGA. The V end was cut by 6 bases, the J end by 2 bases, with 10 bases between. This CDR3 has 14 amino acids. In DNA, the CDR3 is TGTGCCAGCAGTTTCGGGTCTAACACCGGGGAGCTGTTTTTT. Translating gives CASSFGSNTGELFF.

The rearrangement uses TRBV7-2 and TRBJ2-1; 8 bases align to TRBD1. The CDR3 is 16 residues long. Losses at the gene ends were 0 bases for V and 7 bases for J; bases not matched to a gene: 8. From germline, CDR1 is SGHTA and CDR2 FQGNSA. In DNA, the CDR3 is TGTGCCAGCAGCTTAGCGCCCAGGGGGCTAGGTAATGAGCAGTTCTTC. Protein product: CASSLAPRGLGNEQFF.

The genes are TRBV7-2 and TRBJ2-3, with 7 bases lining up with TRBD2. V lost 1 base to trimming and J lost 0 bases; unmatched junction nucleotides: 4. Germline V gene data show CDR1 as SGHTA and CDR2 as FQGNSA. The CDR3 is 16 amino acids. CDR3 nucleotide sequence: TGTGCCAGCAGCTTAGTGGGAGGGGTTAGCACAGATACGCAGTATTTT. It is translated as CASSLVGGVSTDTQYF.

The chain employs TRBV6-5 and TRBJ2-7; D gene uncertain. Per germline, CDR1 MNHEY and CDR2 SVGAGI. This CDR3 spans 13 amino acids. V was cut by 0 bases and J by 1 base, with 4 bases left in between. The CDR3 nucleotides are TGTGCCAGCAGTTACTCAAGTTCCTACGAGCAGTACTTC. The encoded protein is CASSYSSSYEQYF.

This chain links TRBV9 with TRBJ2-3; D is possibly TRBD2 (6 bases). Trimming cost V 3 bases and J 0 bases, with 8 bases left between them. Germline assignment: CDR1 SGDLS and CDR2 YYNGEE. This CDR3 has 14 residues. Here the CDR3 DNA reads TGTGCCAGCAGCGGGAGGGTTAGCACAGATACGCAGTATTTT. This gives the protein CASSGRVSTDTQYF.

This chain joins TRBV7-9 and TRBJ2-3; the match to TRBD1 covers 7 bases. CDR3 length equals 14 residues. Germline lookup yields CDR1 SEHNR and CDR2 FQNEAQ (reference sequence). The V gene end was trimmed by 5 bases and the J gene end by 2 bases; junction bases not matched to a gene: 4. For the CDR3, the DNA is TGTGCCAGCAGCAAGACAGGGAACACAGATACGCAGTATTTT. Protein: CASSKTGNTDTQYF.

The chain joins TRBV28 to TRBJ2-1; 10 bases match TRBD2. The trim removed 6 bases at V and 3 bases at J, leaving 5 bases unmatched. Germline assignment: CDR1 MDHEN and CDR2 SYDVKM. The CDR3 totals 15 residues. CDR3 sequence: CASRRTSGFYNEQFF. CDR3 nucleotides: TGTGCCAGCAGGAGGACTAGCGGATTCTACAATGAGCAGTTCTTC.

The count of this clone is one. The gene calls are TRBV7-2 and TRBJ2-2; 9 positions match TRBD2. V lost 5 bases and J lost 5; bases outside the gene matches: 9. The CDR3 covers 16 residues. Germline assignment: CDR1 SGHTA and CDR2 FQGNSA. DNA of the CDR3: TGTGCCAGCAGCCTCGCGGGAGGGCCAAGTACCGGGGAGCTGTTTTTT. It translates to CASSLAGGPSTGELFF.

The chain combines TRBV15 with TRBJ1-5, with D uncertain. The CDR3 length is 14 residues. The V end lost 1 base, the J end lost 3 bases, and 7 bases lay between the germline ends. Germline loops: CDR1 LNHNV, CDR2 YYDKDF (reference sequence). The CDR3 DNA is TGTGCCACCAGCAGAGCTCGGGCCAATCAGCCCCAGCATTTT. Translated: CATSRARANQPQHF.

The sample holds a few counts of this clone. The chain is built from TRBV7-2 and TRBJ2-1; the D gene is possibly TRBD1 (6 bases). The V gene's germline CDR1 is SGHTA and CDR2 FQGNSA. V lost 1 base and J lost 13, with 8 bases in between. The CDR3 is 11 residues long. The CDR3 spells CASSLVQGQFF. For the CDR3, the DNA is TGTGCCAGCAGCTTAGTACAGGGACAGTTCTTC. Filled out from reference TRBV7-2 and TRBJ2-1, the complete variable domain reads GAGVSQSPSNKVTEKGKDVELRCDPISGHTALYWYRQSLGQGLEFLIYFQGNSAPDKSGLPSDRFSAERTGGSVSTLTIQRTQQEDSAVYLCASSLVQGQFFGPGTRLTVL.

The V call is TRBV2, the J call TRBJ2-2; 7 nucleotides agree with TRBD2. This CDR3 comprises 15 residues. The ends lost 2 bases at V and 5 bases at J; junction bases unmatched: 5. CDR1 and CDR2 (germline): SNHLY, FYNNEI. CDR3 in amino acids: CASSESAGRTGELFF. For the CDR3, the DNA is TGTGCCAGCAGTGAATCAGCGGGGCGGACCGGGGAGCTGTTTTTT.

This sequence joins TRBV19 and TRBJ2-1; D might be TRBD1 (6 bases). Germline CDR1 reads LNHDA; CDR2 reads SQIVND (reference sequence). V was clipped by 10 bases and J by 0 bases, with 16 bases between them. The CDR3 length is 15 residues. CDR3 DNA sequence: TGTGCCACGACGGACAGCCCCCGCTCCTACAATGAGCAGTTCTTC. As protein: CATTDSPRSYNEQFF.

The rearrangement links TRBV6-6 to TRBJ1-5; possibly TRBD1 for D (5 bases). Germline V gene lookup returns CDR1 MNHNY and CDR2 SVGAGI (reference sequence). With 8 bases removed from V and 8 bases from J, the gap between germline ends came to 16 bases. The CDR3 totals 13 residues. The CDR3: CASSPGGGEPQHF. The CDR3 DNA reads TGTGCCAGCTCCCCCGGGGGAGGGGAGCCCCAGCATTTT.

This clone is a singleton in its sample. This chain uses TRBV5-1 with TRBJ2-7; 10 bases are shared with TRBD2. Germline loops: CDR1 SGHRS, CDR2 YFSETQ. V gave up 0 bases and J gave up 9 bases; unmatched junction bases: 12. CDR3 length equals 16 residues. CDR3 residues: CASSLDIAGGATGQYF. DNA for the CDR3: TGCGCCAGCAGCTTGGACATAGCGGGAGGTGCTACGGGGCAGTACTTC.

CDR3 sequence (DNA): TGCGCCAGCAGCTCGGGACTAGCGGCCAGCTCCTACAATGAGCAGTTCTTC. Translation: CASSSGLAASSYNEQFF. V is TRBV5-1 and J is TRBJ2-1, with 11 nucleotides matching TRBD2. CDR3 length equals 17 residues. In germline, CDR1 is SGHRS, CDR2 YFSETQ. With 3 bases clipped from V and 0 bases from J, the junction kept 5 bases outside the gene matches. The whole variable domain, filled in from reference TRBV5-1 and TRBJ2-1, reads KAGVTQTPRYLIKTRGQQVTLSCSPISGHRSVSWYQQTPGQGLQFLFEYFSETQRNKGNFPGRFSGRQFSNSRSEMNVSTLELGDSALYLCASSSGLAASSYNEQFFGPGTRLTVL.

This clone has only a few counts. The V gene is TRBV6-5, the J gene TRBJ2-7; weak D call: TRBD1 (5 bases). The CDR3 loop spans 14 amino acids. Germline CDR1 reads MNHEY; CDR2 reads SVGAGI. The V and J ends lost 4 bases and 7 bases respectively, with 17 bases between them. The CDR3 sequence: CASSSDIPVWEQYF. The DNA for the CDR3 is TGTGCCAGCAGTTCGGACATCCCCGTCTGGGAGCAGTACTTC.

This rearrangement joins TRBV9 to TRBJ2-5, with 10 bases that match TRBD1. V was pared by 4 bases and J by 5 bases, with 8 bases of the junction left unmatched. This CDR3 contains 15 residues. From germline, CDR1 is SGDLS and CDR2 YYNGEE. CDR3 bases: TGTGCCAGCAGCTCCGGACAGGGGGTGAGGGAGACCCAGTACTTC. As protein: CASSSGQGVRETQYF.

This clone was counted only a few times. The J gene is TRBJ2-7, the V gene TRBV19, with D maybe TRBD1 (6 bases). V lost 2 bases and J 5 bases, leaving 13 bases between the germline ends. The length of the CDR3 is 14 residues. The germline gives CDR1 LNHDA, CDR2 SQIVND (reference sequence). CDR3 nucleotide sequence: TGTGCCAGTAGTATACGTACAGGGCCCAACGAGCAGTACTTC. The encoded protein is CASSIRTGPNEQYF.

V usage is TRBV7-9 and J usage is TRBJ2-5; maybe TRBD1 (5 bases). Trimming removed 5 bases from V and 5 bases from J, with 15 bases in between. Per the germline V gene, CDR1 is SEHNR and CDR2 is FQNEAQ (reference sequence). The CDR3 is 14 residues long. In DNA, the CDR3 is TGTGCCAGCAGCGTTACGCAGGGTGGGGAGACCCAGTACTTC. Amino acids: CASSVTQGGETQYF.

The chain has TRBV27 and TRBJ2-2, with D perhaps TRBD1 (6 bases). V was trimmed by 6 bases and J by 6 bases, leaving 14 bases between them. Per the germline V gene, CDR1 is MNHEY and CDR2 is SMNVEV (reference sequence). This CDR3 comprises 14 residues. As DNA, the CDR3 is TGTGCCAGCAGCTCACAGGGTAACGCCGGGGAGCTGTTTTTT. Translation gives CASSSQGNAGELFF.

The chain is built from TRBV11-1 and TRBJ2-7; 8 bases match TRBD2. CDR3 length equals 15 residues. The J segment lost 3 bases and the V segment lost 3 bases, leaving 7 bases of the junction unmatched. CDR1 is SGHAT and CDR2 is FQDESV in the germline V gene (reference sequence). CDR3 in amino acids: CASSFAGGGHYEQYF. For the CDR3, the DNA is TGTGCCAGCAGCTTTGCGGGGGGCGGACACTACGAGCAGTACTTC. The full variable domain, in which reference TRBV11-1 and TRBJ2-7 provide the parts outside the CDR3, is EAEVAQSPRYKITEKSQAVAFWCDPISGHATLYWYRQILGQGPELLVQFQDESVVDDSQLPKDRFSAERLKGVDSTLKIQPAELGDSAMYLCASSFAGGGHYEQYFGPGTRLTVT.

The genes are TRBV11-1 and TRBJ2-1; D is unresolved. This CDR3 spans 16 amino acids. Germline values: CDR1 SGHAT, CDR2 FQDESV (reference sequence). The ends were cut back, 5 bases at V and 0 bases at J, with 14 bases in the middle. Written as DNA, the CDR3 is TGTGCCAGCAGCCCCAAGGACCCGATCTCCTACAATGAGCAGTTCTTC. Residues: CASSPKDPISYNEQFF.

The CDR3 spells CASSLELDRDTQYF. In DNA form, the CDR3 reads TGCGCCAGCAGCTTGGAACTTGACCGGGATACGCAGTATTTT. The chain recombines TRBV5-1 with TRBJ2-3; D call uncertain. This CDR3 comprises 14 residues. CDR1 and CDR2 from the germline V gene are SGHRS and YFSETQ. Trimming took 0 bases from V and 6 from J, leaving 11 bases between them. Using reference TRBV5-1 and TRBJ2-3 for the parts outside the CDR3, the full variable domain is KAGVTQTPRYLIKTRGQQVTLSCSPISGHRSVSWYQQTPGQGLQFLFEYFSETQRNKGNFPGRFSGRQFSNSRSEMNVSTLELGDSALYLCASSLELDRDTQYFGPGTRLTVL.

For the CDR3, the DNA is TGTGCCAGCAGCTTTGGTACAGGGAGCTCCTACGAGCAGTACTTC. Translating gives CASSFGTGSSYEQYF. V gene TRBV5-4 combines with J gene TRBJ2-7; TRBD1 is a possible D gene (6 bases). The CDR3 is made up of 15 amino acids. Germline V CDR1 and CDR2: SGHNT, YYREEE (reference sequence). V dropped 2 bases and J dropped 0 bases, with 12 bases sitting between them. Variable domain in full (rest from reference TRBV5-4 and TRBJ2-7): ETGVTQSPTHLIKTRGQQVTLRCSSQSGHNTVSWYQQALGQGPQFIFQYYREEENGRGNFPPRFSGLQFPNYSSELNVNALELDDSALYLCASSFGTGSSYEQYFGPGTRLTVT.

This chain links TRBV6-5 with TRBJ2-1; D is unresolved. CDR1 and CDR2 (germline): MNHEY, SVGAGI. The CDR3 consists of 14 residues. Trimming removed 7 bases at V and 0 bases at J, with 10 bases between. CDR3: CASTPVRSYNEQFF. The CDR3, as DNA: TGTGCCAGCACCCCGGTTCGCTCCTACAATGAGCAGTTCTTC.